This T cell receptor beta chain was sequenced in a study of T cells in Graves' hyperthyroidism and ophthalmopathy. Germline loops: CDR1 MNHEY, CDR2 SMNVEV (reference sequence). V gave up 6 bases and J gave up 8 bases, with 16 bases separating them. This CDR3 has 14 residues. RNA transcripts gave rise to amplified TCR beta CDR3 regions. First-round RT-PCR with HTBI primers amplified the TCR CDR3 region. TCRdb reprocessed the multiplex PCR reads via MiXCR and lists one record per CDR3 protein. Here the sample spans about 410,000 distinct CDR3 sequences, 14% to 15% being singletons. This sequence originates from a man aged 18 to 35 with Graves' ophthalmopathy. This chain connects TRBV27 to TRBJ2-2; D possibly corresponds to TRBD2 (6 bases). The sample comprised blood. The CDR3 DNA sequence: TGTGCCAGCAGGCGCGGGACCATTGTGGGGGAGCTGTTTTTT. It specifies CASRRGTIVGELFF.